This is a list of T cell receptor beta chains from one sample in a study of shared clonotypes between healthy human individuals. Generated by immunoSEQ multiplex PCR, the TCRdb table keeps only in-frame clones and is missing some. The sample includes some 240,000 clones, approximately 65% of them seen just once. Material: memory CD4+ T cells sorted from blood. The receptors stem from a young man in good health. The CDR3 runs from the conserved cysteine through the conserved F or W. The D gene is left open where the match is weak. A clone size is listed for some rows: how often the clone was seen (once, few, many), or a class if it is expanded.

d_gene	abundance	v_gene	j_gene	CDR3aa	CDR3nt
TRBD2	-	TRBV7-2	TRBJ2-1	CASSLIAGGFNEQFF	TGTGCCAGCAGCCTCATAGCGGGAGGGTTCAATGAGCAGTTCTTC
-	-	TRBV28	TRBJ1-5	CASSFREQPQHF	TGTGCCAGCAGTTTTAGAGAACAGCCCCAGCATTTT
-	-	TRBV18	TRBJ1-1	CASSPLDRNTEAFF	TGTGCCAGCTCACCTTTGGACCGGAACACTGAAGCTTTCTTT
-	few	TRBV5-1	TRBJ2-3	CATLQRGDTQYF	TGCGCCACCCTCCAAAGGGGGGATACGCAGTATTTT
-	once	TRBV19	TRBJ2-1	CASSNGGQKNEQFF	TGTGCCAGTAGTAACGGGGGGCAGAAGAATGAGCAGTTCTTC
-	-	TRBV6-1	TRBJ1-5	CASSAAGVSNQPQHF	TGTGCCAGCAGTGCGGCAGGAGTTAGCAATCAGCCCCAGCATTTT
TRBD1	-	TRBV7-7	TRBJ2-5	CASSPTGGPETQYF	TGTGCTAGCAGCCCTACAGGGGGTCCGGAGACCCAGTACTTC
TRBD2	-	TRBV4-2	TRBJ2-7	CASSQEGSGTYEQYF	TGTGCCAGCAGCCAAGAAGGTAGCGGGACCTACGAGCAGTACTTC
-	-	TRBV4-1	TRBJ2-3	CASSQGASTDTQYF	TGCGCCAGCAGCCAAGGGGCAAGCACAGATACGCAGTATTTT
TRBD2	few	TRBV5-1	TRBJ2-5	CASSLSGTSGIETQYF	TGCGCCAGCAGCTTGTCCGGGACTAGCGGGATTGAGACCCAGTACTTC
-	-	TRBV11-3	TRBJ2-2	CASSTTGASNTGELFF	TGTGCCAGCAGCACGACGGGGGCATCGAACACCGGGGAGCTGTTTTTT
-	-	TRBV20-1	TRBJ2-7	CSASRGWEQYF	TGCAGTGCTAGTCGCGGGTGGGAGCAGTACTTC
-	-	TRBV25-1	TRBJ1-3	CASTGTRNTIYF	TGTGCCAGCACCGGGACACGAAACACCATATATTTT
-	-	TRBV27	TRBJ1-4	CASSLSFRTATNEKLFF	TGTGCCAGCAGTTTATCTTTTCGGACGGCAACTAATGAAAAACTGTTTTTT
TRBD2	-	TRBV6-6	TRBJ2-7	CASSYLPSGKNEQYF	TGTGCCAGCAGTTACCTCCCTAGCGGGAAGAACGAGCAGTACTTC
-	-	TRBV28	TRBJ2-7	CASSLRPGRLRIYEQYF	TGTGCCAGCAGTTTACGACCGGGACGACTAAGAATCTACGAGCAGTACTTC
-	once	TRBV5-4	TRBJ2-1	CASSLEQHRVNEQFF	TGTGCCAGCAGCTTGGAACAACACAGGGTGAATGAGCAGTTCTTC
-	few	TRBV7-9	TRBJ2-6	CASSPGGVNVLTF	TGTGCCAGCAGCCCAGGGGGGGTCAACGTCCTGACTTTC
TRBD2	-	TRBV5-1	TRBJ2-1	CASSLVLAGVDEQFF	TGCGCCAGCAGCTTGGTGCTAGCGGGAGTTGATGAGCAGTTCTTC
TRBD2	-	TRBV10-2	TRBJ2-1	CASRLGLAGIEQFF	TGCGCCAGCAGACTTGGACTAGCGGGCATTGAGCAGTTCTTC
-	-	TRBV19	TRBJ2-7	CASSEYRSPYEQYF	TGTGCCAGTAGCGAATACAGAAGCCCCTACGAGCAGTACTTC
TRBD1	once	TRBV5-4	TRBJ1-1	CASSLEGAYQAFF	TGTGCCAGCAGCTTGGAGGGGGCGTACCAAGCTTTCTTT
TRBD2	-	TRBV7-2	TRBJ2-1	CASSHRGLAGDGQFF	TGTGCCAGCAGCCACAGGGGACTAGCGGGAGATGGGCAGTTCTTC
-	-	TRBV29-1	TRBJ2-5	CSGRDDKETQYF	TGCAGCGGCCGGGACGATAAGGAGACCCAGTACTTC
-	-	TRBV11-3	TRBJ2-1	CASSRGRRRDNEQFF	TGTGCCAGCAGCCGCGGGCGTCGAAGGGACAATGAGCAGTTCTTC
-	-	TRBV11-2	TRBJ2-1	CASSSGWRNEQFF	TGTGCCAGCAGCTCCGGTTGGAGGAATGAGCAGTTCTTC
TRBD2	-	TRBV5-6	TRBJ2-3	CASRLFSGSKADTQYF	TGTGCCAGCAGACTCTTTAGCGGGAGTAAGGCAGATACGCAGTATTTT
TRBD1	-	TRBV27	TRBJ2-5	CASSSSTGVGTQYF	TGTGCCAGCAGTTCCTCAACAGGGGTAGGGACCCAGTACTTC
-	-	TRBV4-2	TRBJ1-1	CASSQDGPGWARLGDTEAFF	TGTGCCAGCAGCCAAGATGGCCCCGGGTGGGCGCGTTTAGGGGACACTGAAGCTTTCTTT
-	few	TRBV4-2	TRBJ2-1	CASSPYDLDNEQFF	TGTGCCAGCAGCCCGTACGACTTGGACAATGAGCAGTTCTTC
-	few	TRBV4-3	TRBJ2-2	CASSQDPTRSELFF	TGCGCCAGCAGCCAAGACCCGACACGGTCGGAGCTGTTTTTT
-	-	TRBV2	TRBJ2-5	CASSERRGPETQYF	TGTGCCAGCAGTGAGAGGAGGGGGCCCGAGACCCAGTACTTC
-	few	TRBV7-9	TRBJ1-4	CASSPGTSSGKLFF	TGTGCCAGCAGCCCCGGGACATCCTCTGGGAAGCTGTTTTTT
-	-	TRBV5-6	TRBJ2-2	CASRPTGSVGTGELFF	TGTGCCAGCAGACCGACCGGGTCCGTAGGGACCGGGGAGCTGTTTTTT
TRBD1	-	TRBV6-6	TRBJ1-4	CASSYQGAGLNEKLFF	TGTGCCAGCAGTTACCAGGGGGCAGGCCTTAATGAAAAACTGTTTTTT
TRBD1	-	TRBV29-1	TRBJ1-1	CSVGWTGRGNTEAFF	TGCAGCGTAGGTTGGACAGGGCGAGGTAACACTGAAGCTTTCTTT
-	-	TRBV9	TRBJ2-3	CASSRQGARTDTQYF	TGTGCCAGCAGTAGGCAGGGCGCGAGGACAGATACGCAGTATTTT
-	few	TRBV9	TRBJ2-1	CASSVGRGQEQFF	TGTGCCAGCAGCGTAGGACGTGGACAAGAGCAGTTCTTC
-	-	TRBV7-9	TRBJ2-1	CASSPRAGSSYNEQFF	TGTGCCAGCAGCCCCCGGGCGGGATCTTCCTACAATGAGCAGTTCTTC
-	-	TRBV6-4	TRBJ2-5	CASSDSSLETQYF	TGTGCCAGCAGTGACTCGAGTCTGGAGACCCAGTACTTC